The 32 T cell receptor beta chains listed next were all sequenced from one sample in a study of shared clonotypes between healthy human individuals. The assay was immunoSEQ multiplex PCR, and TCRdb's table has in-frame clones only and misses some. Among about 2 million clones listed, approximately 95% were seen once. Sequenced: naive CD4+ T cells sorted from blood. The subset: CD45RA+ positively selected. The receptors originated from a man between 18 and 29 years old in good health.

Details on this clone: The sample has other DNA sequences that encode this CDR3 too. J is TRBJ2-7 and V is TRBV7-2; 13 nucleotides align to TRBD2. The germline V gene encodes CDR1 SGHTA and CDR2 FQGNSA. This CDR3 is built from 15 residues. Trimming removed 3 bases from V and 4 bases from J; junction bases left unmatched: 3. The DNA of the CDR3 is TGTGCCAGCAGCTTCGGACTAGCGGGGGTATACGAGCAGTACTTC. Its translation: CASSFGLAGVYEQYF.

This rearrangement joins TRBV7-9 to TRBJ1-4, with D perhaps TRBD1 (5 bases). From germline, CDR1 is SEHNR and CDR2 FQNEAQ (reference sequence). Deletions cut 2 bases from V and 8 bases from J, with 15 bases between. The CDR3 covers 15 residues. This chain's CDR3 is CASSLTGAPGEKLFF. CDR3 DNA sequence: TGTGCCAGCAGCTTAACGGGCGCCCCAGGGGAAAAACTGTTTTTT. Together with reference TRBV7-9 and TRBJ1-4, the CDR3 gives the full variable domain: DTGVSQNPRHKITKRGQNVTFRCDPISEHNRLYWYRQTLGQGPEFLTYFQNEAQLEKSRLLSDRFSAERPKGSFSTLEIQRTEQGDSAMYLCASSLTGAPGEKLFFGSGTQLSVL.

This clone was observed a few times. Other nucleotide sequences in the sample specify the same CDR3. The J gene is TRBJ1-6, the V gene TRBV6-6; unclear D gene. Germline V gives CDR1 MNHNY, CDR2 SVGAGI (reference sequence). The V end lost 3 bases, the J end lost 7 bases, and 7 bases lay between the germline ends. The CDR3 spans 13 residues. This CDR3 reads CASSYLENSPLHF. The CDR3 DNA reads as TGTGCCAGCAGTTATTTGGAGAATTCACCCCTCCACTTT.

The CDR3 nucleotides are TGTGCCAGCAGCCAAGTGCAGACAGGGGTTGGGGATGAGCAGTTCTTC. Its translation: CASSQVQTGVGDEQFF. V gene TRBV4-2 combines with J gene TRBJ2-1; TRBD1 matches 8 bases. J gave up 8 bases and V 1 base, and 10 bases lay outside the gene matches. CDR1 is LGHNA and CDR2 is YNFKEQ in the germline V gene. This CDR3 contains 16 residues.

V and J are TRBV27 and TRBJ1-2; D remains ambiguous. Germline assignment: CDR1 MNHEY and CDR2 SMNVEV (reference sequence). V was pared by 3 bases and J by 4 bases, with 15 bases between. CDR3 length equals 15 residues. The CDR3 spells CASSLSKNSVYGYTF. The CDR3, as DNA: TGTGCCAGCAGTTTGAGTAAAAACAGCGTCTATGGCTACACCTTC.

The CDR3 spells CASLGGTQEPEGNYEQYF. The CDR3 nucleotides are TGCGCCAGTCTCGGGGGGACACAAGAGCCCGAGGGGAACTACGAGCAGTACTTC. The rearrangement links TRBV23-1 to TRBJ2-7, with TRBD2 as a possible D gene (7 bases). TRBV23-1 is sorted into the ORF group, with uncertain function. The CDR3 totals 18 residues. With 9 bases removed from V and 3 bases from J, the gap between germline ends came to 30 bases.

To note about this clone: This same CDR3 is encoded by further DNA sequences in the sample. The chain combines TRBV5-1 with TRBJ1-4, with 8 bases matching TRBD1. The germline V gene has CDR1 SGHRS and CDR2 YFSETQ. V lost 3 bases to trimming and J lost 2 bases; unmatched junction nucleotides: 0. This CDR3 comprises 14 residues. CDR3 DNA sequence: TGCGCCAGCAGCTCAGGGGGCACTAATGAAAAACTGTTTTTT. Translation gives CASSSGGTNEKLFF.

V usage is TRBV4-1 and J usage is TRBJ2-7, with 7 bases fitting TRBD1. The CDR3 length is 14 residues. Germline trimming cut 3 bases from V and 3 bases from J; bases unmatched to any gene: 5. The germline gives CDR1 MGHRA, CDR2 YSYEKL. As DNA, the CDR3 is TGCGCCAGCAGCCACCGACAGGGTGTCTACGAGCAGTACTTC. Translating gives CASSHRQGVYEQYF.

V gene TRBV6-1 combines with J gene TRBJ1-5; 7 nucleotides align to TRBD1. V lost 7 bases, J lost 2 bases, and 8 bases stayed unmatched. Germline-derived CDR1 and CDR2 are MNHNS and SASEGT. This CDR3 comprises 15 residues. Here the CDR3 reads CASTTGVEGNQPQHF. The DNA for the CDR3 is TGTGCCAGCACCACAGGGGTTGAGGGCAATCAGCCCCAGCATTTT.

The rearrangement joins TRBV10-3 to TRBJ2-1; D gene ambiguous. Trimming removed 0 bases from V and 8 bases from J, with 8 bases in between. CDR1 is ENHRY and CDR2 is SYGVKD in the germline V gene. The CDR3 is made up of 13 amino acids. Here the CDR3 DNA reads TGTGCCATCAGTGAGTCCAGCGCCCATGAGCAGTTCTTC. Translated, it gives CAISESSAHEQFF.

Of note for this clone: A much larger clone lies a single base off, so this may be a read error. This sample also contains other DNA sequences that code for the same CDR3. The CDR3 here is CAWSVRGGQPQHF. CDR3 coding DNA: TGTGCCTGGAGTGTACGGGGAGGTCAGCCCCAGCATTTT. The chain links TRBV30 to TRBJ1-5; the D is unclear. Germline CDR1 is GTSNPN and CDR2 is SVGIG (reference sequence). V was clipped by 0 bases and J by 6 bases, with 9 bases between them. This CDR3 spans 13 amino acids.

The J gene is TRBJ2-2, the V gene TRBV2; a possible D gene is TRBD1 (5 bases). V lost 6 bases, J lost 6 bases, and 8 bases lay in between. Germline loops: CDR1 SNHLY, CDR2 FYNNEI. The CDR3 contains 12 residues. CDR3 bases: TGTGCCAGCAGGGACAACTCCGGGGAGCTGTTTTTT. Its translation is CASRDNSGELFF.

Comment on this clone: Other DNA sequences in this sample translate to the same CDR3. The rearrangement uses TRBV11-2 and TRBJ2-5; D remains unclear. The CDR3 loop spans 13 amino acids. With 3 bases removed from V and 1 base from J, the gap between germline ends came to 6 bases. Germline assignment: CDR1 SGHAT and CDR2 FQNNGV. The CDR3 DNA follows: TGTGCCAGCAGCTTCGGCTCCCAAGAGACCCAGTACTTC. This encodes CASSFGSQETQYF. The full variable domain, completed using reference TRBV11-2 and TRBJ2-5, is EAGVAQSPRYKIIEKRQSVAFWCNPISGHATLYWYQQILGQGPKLLIQFQNNGVVDDSQLPKDRFSAERLKGVDSTLKIQPAKLEDSAVYLCASSFGSQETQYFGPGTRLLVL.

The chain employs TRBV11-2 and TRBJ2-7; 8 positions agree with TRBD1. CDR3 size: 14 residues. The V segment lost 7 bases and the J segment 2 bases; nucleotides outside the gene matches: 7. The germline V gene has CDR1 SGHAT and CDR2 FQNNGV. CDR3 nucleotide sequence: TGTGCCAGCAACAACGGACAGGGTCCCTACGAGCAGTACTTC. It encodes CASNNGQGPYEQYF.

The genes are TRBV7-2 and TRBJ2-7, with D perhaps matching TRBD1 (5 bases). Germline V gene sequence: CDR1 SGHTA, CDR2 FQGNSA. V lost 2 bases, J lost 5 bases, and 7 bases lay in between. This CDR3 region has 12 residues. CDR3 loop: CASSLKGHEQYF. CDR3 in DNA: TGTGCCAGCAGCTTAAAGGGGCACGAGCAGTACTTC.

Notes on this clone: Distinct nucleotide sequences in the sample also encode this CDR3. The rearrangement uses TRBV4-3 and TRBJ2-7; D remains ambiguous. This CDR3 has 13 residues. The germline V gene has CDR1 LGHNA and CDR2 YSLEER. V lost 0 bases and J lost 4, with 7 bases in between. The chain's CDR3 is CASSQDLRYEQYF. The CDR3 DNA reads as TGCGCCAGCAGCCAAGATCTCCGATACGAGCAGTACTTC.

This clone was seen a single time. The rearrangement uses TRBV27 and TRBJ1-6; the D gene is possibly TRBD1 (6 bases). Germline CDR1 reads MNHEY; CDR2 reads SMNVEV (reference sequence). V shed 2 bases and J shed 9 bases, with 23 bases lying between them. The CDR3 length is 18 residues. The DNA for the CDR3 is TGTGCCAGCAGTTTAAATGGCAGGGGACGCCTTCCTGGTTCACCCCTCCACTTT. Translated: CASSLNGRGRLPGSPLHF.

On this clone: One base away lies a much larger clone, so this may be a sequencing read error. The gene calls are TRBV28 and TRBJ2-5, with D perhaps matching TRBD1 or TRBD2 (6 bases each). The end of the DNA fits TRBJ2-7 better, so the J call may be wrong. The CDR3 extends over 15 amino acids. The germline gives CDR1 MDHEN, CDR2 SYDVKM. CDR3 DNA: TGTGCCAGCAGTTTACTAGGGGGGCCTCCCTACGAGCAGTACTTC. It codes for CASSLLGGPPYEQYF.

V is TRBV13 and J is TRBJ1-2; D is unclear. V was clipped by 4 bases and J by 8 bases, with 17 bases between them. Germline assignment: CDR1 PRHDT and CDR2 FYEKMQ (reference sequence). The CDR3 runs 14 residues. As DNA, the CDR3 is TGTGCCAGCAGCTCAACCTCCCAATCCGGGGGCTACACCTTC. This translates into CASSSTSQSGGYTF.

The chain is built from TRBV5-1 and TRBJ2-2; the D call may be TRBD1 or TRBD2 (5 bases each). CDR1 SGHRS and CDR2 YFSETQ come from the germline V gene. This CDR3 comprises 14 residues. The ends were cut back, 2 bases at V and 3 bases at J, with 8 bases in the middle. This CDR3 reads CASSFGADTGELFF. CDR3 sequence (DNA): TGCGCCAGCAGCTTCGGGGCGGACACCGGGGAGCTGTTTTTT.

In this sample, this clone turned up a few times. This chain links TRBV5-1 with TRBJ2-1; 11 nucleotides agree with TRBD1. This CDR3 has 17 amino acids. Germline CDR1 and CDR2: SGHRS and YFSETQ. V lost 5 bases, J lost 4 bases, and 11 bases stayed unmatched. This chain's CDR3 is CASSQDAGTGGYNEQFF. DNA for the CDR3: TGCGCCAGCAGTCAGGACGCCGGGACAGGGGGTTACAATGAGCAGTTCTTC.

This chain's CDR3 is CASSSDRQRSEQYF. The DNA for the CDR3 is TGTGCCAGCAGCTCGGATCGGCAACGGTCCGAGCAGTACTTC. The rearrangement uses TRBV7-2 and TRBJ2-7; no clear D gene. The CDR3 length is 14 residues. V shed 4 bases and J shed 6 bases, with 16 bases lying between them. Per the germline V gene, CDR1 is SGHTA and CDR2 is FQGNSA.

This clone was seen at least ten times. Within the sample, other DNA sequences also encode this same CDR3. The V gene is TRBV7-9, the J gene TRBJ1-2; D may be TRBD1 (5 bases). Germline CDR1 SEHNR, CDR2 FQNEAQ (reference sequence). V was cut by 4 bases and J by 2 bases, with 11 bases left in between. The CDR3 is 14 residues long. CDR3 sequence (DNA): TGTGCCAGCAGCTCCTCGGGGGTAAACTATGGCTACACCTTC. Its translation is CASSSSGVNYGYTF.

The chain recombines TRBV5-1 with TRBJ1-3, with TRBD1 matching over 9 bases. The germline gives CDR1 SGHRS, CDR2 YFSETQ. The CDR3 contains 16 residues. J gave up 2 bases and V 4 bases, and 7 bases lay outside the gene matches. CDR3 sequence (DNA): TGCGCCAGCAGCCCCTCGGACAGGGGCCCTGGAAACACCATATATTTT. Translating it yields CASSPSDRGPGNTIYF.

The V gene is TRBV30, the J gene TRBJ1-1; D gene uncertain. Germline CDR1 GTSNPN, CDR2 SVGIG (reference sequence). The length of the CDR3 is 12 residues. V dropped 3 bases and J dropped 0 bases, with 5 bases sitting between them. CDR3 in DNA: TGTGCCTGGAGGGTAATGAACACTGAAGCTTTCTTT. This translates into CAWRVMNTEAFF.

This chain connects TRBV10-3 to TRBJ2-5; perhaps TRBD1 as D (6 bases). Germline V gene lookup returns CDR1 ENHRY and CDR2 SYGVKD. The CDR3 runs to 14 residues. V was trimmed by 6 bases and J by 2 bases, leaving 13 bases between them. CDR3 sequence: CAISPRDTQETQYF. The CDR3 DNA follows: TGTGCCATCAGCCCCCGGGACACACAAGAGACCCAGTACTTC.

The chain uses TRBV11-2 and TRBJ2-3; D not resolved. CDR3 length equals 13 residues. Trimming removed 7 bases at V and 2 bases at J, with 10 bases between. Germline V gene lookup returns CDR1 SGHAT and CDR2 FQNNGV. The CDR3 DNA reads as TGTGCCAGCACCTCCCGATTCACAGATACGCAGTATTTT. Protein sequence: CASTSRFTDTQYF. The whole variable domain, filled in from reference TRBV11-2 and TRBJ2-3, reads EAGVAQSPRYKIIEKRQSVAFWCNPISGHATLYWYQQILGQGPKLLIQFQNNGVVDDSQLPKDRFSAERLKGVDSTLKIQPAKLEDSAVYLCASTSRFTDTQYFGPGTRLTVL.

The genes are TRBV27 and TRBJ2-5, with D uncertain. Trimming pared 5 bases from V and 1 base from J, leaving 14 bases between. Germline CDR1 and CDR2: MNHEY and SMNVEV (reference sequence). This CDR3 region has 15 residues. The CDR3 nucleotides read TGTGCCAGCAGTCGTAACGGCTACCCCCAAGAGACCCAGTACTTC. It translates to CASSRNGYPQETQYF.

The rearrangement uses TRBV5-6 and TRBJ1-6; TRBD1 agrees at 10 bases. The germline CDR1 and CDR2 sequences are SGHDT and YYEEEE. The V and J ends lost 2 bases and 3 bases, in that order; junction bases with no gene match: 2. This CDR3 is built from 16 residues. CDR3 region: CASSLGQGVYNSPLHF. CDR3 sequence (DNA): TGTGCCAGCAGCTTAGGACAGGGGGTCTATAATTCACCCCTCCACTTT.

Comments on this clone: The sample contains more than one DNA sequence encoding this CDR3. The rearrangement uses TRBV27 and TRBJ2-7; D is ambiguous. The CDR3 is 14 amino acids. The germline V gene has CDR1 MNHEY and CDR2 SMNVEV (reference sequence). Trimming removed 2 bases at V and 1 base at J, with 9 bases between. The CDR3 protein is CASSLGGRSYEQYF. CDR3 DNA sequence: TGTGCCAGCAGTTTAGGCGGACGATCCTACGAGCAGTACTTC.

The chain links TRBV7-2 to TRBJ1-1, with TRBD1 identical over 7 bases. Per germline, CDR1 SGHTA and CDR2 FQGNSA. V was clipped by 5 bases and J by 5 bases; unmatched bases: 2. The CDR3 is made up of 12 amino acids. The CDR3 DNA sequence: TGTGCCAGCAGCGAGACAGGGACTGAAGCTTTCTTT. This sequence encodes CASSETGTEAFF.

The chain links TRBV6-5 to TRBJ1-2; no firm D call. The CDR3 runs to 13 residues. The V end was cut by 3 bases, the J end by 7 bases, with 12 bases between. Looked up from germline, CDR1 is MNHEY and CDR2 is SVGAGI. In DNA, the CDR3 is TGTGCCAGCAGTTATGGTGGCGGGGTTGGCTACACCTTC. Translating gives CASSYGGGVGYTF.